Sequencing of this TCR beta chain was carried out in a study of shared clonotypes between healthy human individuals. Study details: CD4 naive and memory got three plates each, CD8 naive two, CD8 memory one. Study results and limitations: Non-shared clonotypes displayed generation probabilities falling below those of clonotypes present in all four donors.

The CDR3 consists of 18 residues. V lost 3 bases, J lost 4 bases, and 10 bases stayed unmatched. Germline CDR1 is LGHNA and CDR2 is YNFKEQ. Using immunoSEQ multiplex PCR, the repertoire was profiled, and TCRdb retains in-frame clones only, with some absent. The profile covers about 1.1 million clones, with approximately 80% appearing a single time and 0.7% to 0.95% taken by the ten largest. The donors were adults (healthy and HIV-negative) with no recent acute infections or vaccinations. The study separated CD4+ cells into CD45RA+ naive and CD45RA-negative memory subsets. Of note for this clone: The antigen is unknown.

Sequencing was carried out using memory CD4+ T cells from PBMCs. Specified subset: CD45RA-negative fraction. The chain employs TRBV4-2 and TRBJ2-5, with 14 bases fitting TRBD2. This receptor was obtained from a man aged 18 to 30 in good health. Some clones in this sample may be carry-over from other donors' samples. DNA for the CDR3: TGTGCCAGCAGCCATTCCGGGACTAGCGGGAGAGGCGGAGAGACCCAGTACTTC. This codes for CASSHSGTSGRGGETQYF.